This T cell receptor beta chain appears in the sequencing data of a study of T cell changes during pregnancy in multiple sclerosis (dated by TCRdb to the late 2010s). Concerning the study at large: The study examined how the T cell repertoire changed over the course of pregnancy in women with multiple sclerosis.

CDR3 length: 16 amino acids, cysteine to phenylalanine. Only the CDR3 DNA stays, 48 bases, in frame from base 1. The germline V gene provides CDR1 SGHVS and CDR2 FNYEAQ. The junction shows trimming of 1 base on V and 4 bases on J, and the gene matches do not reach 4 bases of it. Note on this clone: It has no known antigen specificity. The record has no base qualities; no much larger clone is one base away.

Receptor libraries were prepared by the immunoSEQ multiplex PCR assay. TCRdb carries this immuneACCESS record with in-frame sequences only. Its versions omit some clonotypes, under half of them owing to an unresolved V gene in the studies checked, with the rest unexplained. The sample table shows about 49,000 clones, and almost 95% are seen once. 0.8% to 1% of the sample goes to the ten largest clones. The chain is made from TRBV7-6 and TRBJ1-5; 10 bases in between match TRBD1. The receptor's source is a female donor with multiple sclerosis, enrolled in a pregnancy study. The source material was peripheral blood, sampled after pregnancy. The CDR3 reads CASSLEGTGVNQPQHF. In nucleotides, the sequence is TGTGCCAGCAGCTTAGAAGGGACAGGGGTAAATCAGCCCCAGCATTTT.